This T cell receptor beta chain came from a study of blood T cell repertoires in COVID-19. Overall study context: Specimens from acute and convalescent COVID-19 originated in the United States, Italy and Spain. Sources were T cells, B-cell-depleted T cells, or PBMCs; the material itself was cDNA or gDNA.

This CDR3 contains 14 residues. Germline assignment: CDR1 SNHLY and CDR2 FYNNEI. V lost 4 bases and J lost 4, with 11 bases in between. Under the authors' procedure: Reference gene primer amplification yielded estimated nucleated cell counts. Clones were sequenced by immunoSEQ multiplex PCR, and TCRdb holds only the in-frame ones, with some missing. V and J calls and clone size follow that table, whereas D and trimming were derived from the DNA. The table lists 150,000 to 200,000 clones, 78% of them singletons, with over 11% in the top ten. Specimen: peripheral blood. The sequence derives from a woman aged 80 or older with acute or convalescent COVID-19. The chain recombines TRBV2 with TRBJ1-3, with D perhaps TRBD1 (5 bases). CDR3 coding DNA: TGTGCCAGCAGTGTACAGGCTACCGGAAACACCATATATTTT. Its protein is CASSVQATGNTIYF.